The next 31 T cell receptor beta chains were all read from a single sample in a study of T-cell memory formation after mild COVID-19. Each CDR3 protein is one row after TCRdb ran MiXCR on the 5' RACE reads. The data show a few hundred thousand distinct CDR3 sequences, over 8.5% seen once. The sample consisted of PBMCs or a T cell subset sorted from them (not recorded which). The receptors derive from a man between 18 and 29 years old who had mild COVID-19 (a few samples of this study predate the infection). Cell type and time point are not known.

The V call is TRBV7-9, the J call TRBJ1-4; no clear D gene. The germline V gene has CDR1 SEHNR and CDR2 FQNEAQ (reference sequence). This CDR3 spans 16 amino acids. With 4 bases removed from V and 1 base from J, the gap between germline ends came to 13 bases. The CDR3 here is CASSSRGMGTNEKLFF. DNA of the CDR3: TGTGCCAGCAGCTCTAGAGGGATGGGAACTAATGAAAAACTGTTTTTT.

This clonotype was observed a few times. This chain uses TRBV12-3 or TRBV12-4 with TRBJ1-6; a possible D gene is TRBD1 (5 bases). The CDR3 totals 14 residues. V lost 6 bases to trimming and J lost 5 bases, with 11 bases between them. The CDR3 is CASRNQGDNSPLHF. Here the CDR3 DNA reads TGTGCCAGCAGGAACCAGGGAGATAATTCACCCCTCCACTTT.

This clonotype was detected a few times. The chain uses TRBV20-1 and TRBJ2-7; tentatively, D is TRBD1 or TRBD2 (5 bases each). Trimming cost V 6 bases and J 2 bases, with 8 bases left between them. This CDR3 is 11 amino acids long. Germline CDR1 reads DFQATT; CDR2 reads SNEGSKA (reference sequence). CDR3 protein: CSAGTTYEQYF. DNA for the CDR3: TGCAGTGCCGGGACCACCTACGAGCAGTACTTC.

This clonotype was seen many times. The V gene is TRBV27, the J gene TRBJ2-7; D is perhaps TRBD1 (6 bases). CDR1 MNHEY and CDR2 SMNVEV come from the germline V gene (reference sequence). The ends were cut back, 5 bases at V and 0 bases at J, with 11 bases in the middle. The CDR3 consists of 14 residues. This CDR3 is CASSATQGSYEQYF. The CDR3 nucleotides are TGTGCCAGCAGTGCGACACAGGGCTCCTACGAGCAGTACTTC.

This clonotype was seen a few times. CDR3 sequence reads: CASSTGQGWTGELFF. CDR3 DNA: TGTGCCAGCAGCACCGGACAGGGTTGGACCGGGGAGCTGTTTTTT. The chain has TRBV7-3 and TRBJ2-2, with 8 bases matching TRBD1. CDR1 and CDR2 from the germline V gene are SGHTA and FQGTGA. Losses at the gene ends were 5 bases for V and 5 bases for J; bases not matched to a gene: 7. This CDR3 is 15 amino acids long.

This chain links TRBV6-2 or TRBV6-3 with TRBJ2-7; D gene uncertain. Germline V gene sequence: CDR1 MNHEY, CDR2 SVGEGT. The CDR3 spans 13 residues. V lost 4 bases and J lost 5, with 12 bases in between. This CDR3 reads CASSSAPVHEQYF. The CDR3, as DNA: TGTGCCAGCAGTTCAGCGCCCGTCCACGAGCAGTACTTC.

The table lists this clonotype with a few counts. The CDR3 loop is CASKLGRGEQFF. As DNA, the CDR3 is TGTGCCAGCAAGCTGGGAAGAGGCGAGCAGTTCTTC. V usage is TRBV6-9 and J usage is TRBJ2-1, with unresolved D. V was shortened by 7 bases and J by 10 bases, with 14 bases between the two germline ends. The CDR3 covers 12 residues. The V gene's germline CDR1 is MNHGY and CDR2 SVAAGI.

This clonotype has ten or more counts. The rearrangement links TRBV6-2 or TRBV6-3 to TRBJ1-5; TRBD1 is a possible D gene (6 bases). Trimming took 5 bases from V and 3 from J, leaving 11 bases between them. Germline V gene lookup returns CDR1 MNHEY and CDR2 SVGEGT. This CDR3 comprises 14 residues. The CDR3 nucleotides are TGTGCCAGCAGTCCCGGACAGCTCAATCAGCCCCAGCATTTT. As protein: CASSPGQLNQPQHF.

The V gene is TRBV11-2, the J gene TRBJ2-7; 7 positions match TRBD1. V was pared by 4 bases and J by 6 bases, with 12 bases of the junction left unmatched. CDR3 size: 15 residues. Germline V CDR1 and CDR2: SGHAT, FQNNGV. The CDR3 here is CASSSRDRGFLEQYF. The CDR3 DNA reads TGTGCCAGCAGCTCCCGGGACAGAGGGTTCCTCGAGCAGTACTTC.

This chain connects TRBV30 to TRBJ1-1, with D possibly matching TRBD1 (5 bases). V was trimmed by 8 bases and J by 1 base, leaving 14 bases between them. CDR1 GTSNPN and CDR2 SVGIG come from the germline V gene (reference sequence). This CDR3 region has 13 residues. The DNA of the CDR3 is TGTGCCAGTCCGACAGCCTCGAACACTGAAGCTTTCTTT. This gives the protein CASPTASNTEAFF.

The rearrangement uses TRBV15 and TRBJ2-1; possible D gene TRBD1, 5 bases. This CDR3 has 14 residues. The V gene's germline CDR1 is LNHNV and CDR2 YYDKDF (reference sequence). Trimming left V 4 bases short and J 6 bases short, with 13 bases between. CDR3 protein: CATSTGSQGNEQFF. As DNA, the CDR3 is TGTGCCACCAGCACAGGGTCCCAGGGCAATGAGCAGTTCTTC. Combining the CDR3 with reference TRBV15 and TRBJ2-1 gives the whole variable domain DAMVIQNPRYQVTQFGKPVTLSCSQTLNHNVMYWYQQKSSQAPKLLFHYYDKDFNNEADTPDNFQSRRPNTSFCFLDIRSPGLGDTAMYLCATSTGSQGNEQFFGPGTRLTVL.

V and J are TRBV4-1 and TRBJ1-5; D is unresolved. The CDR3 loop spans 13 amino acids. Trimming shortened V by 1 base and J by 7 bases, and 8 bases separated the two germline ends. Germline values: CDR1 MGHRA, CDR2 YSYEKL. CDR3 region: CASSQAYGQPQHF. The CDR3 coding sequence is TGCGCCAGCAGCCAAGCTTACGGCCAGCCCCAGCATTTT.

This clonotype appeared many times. CDR3: CASSPGTSGSDTQYF. The CDR3, as DNA: TGCGCCAGCAGCCCCGGGACTAGCGGGTCAGATACGCAGTATTTT. The chain uses TRBV5-1 and TRBJ2-3, with 12 nucleotides matching TRBD2. CDR1 is SGHRS and CDR2 is YFSETQ in the germline V gene. The CDR3 covers 15 residues. V lost 4 bases, J lost 4 bases, and 4 bases stayed unmatched.

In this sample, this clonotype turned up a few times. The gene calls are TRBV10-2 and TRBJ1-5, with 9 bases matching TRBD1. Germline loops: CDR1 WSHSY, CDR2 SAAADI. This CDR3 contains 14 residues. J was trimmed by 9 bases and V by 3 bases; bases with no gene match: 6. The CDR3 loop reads CASSEPGQGWPQHF. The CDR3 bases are TGCGCCAGCAGTGAACCGGGACAGGGCTGGCCCCAGCATTTT.

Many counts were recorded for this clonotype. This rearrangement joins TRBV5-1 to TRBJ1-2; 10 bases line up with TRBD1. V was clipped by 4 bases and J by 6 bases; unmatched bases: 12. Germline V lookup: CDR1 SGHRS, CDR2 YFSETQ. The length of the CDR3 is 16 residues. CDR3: CASSLRTGTGDNGYTF. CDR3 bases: TGCGCCAGCAGCCTCCGTACCGGGACAGGGGACAATGGCTACACCTTC. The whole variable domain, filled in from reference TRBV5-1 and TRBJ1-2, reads KAGVTQTPRYLIKTRGQQVTLSCSPISGHRSVSWYQQTPGQGLQFLFEYFSETQRNKGNFPGRFSGRQFSNSRSEMNVSTLELGDSALYLCASSLRTGTGDNGYTFGSGTRLTVV.

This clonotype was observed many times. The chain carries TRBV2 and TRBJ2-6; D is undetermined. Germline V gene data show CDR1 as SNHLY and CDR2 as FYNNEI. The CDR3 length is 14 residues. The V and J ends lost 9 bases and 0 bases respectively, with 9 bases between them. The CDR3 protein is CASSYISGANVLTF. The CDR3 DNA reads TGTGCCAGTAGTTACATCTCTGGGGCCAACGTCCTGACTTTC.

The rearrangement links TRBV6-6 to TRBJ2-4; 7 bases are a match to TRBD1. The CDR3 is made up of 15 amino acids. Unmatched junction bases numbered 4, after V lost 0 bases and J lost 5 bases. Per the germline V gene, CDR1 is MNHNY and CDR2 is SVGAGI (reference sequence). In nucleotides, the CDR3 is TGTGCCAGCAGTTACTCCCGACAGGGCGAAAACATTCAGTACTTC. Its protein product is CASSYSRQGENIQYF.

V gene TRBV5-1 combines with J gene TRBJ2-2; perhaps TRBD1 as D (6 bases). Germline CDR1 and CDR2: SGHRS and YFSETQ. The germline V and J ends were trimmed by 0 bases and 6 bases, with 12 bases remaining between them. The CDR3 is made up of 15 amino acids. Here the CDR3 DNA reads TGCGCCAGCAGCTTGGTCTGGGACAATCCCGGGGAGCTGTTTTTT. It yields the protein CASSLVWDNPGELFF.

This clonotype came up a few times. The chain's CDR3 is CASSQDLAGISYEQYF. Written as DNA, the CDR3 is TGTGCCAGCAGCCAAGATCTCGCGGGGATCTCCTACGAGCAGTACTTC. This chain links TRBV4-2 with TRBJ2-7; weak D call: TRBD2 (6 bases). This CDR3 has 16 residues. Germline loops: CDR1 LGHNA, CDR2 YNFKEQ. Trimming left V 0 bases short and J 0 bases short, with 12 bases between.

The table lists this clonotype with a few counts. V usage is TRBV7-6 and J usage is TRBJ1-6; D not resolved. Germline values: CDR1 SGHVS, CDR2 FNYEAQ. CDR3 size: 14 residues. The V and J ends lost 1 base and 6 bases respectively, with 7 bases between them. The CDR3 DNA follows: TGTGCCAGCAGCTTAGGGGCATTTAATTCACCCCTCCACTTT. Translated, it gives CASSLGAFNSPLHF.

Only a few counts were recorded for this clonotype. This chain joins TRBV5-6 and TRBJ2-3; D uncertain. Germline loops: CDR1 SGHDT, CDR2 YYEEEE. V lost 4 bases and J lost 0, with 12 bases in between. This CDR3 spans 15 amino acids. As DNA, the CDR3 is TGTGCCAGCAGCCTTGAACCCTCTAGCACAGATACGCAGTATTTT. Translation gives CASSLEPSSTDTQYF.

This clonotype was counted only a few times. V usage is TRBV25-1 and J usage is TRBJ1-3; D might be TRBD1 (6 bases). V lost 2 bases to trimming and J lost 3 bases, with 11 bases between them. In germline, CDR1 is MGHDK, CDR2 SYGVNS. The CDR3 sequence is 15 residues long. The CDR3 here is CASSEPGARGNTIYF. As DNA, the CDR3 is TGTGCCAGCAGTGAACCAGGGGCCCGTGGAAACACCATATATTTT.

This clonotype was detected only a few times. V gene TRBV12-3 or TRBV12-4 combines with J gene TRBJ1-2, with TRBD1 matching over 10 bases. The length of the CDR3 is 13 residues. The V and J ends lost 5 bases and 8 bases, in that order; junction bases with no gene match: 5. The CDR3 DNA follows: TGTGCCAGCAGTCAGACAGGGGGCCGGGGCTACACCTTC. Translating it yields CASSQTGGRGYTF.

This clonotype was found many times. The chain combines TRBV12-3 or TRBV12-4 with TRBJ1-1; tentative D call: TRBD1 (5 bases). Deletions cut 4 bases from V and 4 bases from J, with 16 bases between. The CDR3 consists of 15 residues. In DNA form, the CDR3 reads TGTGCCAGCAGTTCCCTGGTTGGGGGGTCCACTGAAGCTTTCTTT. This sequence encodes CASSSLVGGSTEAFF.

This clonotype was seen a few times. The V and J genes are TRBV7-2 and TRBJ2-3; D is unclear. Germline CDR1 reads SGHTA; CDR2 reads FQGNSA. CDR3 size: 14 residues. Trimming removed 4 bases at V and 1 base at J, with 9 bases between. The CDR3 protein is CASSSYLRTDTQYF. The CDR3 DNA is TGTGCCAGCAGCTCCTACTTACGCACAGATACGCAGTATTTT.

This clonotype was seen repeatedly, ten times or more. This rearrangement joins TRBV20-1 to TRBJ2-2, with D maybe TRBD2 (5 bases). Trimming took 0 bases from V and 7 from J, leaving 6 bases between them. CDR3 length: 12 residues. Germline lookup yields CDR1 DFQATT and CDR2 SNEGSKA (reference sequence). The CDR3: CSARDDYGELFF. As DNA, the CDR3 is TGCAGTGCTAGAGATGACTACGGGGAGCTGTTTTTT.

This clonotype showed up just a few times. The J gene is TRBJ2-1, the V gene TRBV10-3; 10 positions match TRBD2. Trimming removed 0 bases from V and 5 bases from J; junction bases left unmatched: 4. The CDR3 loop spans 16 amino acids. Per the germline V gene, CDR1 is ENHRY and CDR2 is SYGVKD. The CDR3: CAISESVAGGNNEQFF. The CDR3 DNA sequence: TGTGCCATCAGTGAGTCGGTAGCGGGGGGAAACAATGAGCAGTTCTTC.

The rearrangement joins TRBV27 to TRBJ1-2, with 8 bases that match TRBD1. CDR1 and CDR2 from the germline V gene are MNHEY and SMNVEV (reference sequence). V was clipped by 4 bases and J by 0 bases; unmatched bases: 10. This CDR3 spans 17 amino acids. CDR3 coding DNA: TGTGCCAGCAGTTCCCGATACGGGACAGGTGCTAACTATGGCTACACCTTC. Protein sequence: CASSSRYGTGANYGYTF.

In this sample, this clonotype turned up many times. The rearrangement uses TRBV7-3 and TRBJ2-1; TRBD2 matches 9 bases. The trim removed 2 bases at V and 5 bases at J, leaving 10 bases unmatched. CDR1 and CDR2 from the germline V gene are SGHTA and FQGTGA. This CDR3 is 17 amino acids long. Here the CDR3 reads CASSLRASGAVDNEQFF. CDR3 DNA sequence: TGTGCCAGCAGCTTACGGGCTAGCGGGGCGGTAGACAATGAGCAGTTCTTC.

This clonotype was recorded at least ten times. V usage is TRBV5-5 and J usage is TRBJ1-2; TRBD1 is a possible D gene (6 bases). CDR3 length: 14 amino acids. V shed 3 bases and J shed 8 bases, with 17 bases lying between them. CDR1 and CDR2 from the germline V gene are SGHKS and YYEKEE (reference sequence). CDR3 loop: CASSSEQGWRGYTF. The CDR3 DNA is TGTGCCAGCAGCTCGGAACAGGGATGGCGGGGCTACACCTTC.

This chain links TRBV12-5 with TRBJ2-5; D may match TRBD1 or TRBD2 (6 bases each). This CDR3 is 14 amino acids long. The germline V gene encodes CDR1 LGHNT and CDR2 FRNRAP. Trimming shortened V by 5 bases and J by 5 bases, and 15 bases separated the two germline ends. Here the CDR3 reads CASGGTGGRETQYF. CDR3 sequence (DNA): TGTGCTAGTGGTGGCACCGGGGGCCGGGAGACCCAGTACTTC.